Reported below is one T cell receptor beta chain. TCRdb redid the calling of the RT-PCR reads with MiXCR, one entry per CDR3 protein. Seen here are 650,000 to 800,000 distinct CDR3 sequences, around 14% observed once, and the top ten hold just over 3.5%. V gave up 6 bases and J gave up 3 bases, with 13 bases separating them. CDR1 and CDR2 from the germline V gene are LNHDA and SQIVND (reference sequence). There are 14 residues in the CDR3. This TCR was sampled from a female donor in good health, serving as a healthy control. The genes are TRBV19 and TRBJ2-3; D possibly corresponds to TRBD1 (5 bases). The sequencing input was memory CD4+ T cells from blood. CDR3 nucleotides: TGTGCCAGTAGGGCAGGGATTCGTACAGATACGCAGTATTTT. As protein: CASRAGIRTDTQYF.